This T cell receptor (beta chain) is drawn from a study of blood T cell repertoires in COVID-19. Whole-study context: Some COVID-19 samples were acute and others convalescent; all came from the United States, Italy and Spain. T cells, B-cell-depleted T cells, or PBMCs provided the cDNA or gDNA that served as material.

Original processing methods: Amplified reference gene primers provided the basis for estimating nucleated cell counts. Sequenced by immunoSEQ multiplex PCR; TCRdb stores in-frame clones only, minus some. That table is the source of V, J and clone size, and D and trimming were worked out from the DNA. This table has about 14,000 clones, about 88% appearing once. Germline V gene data show CDR1 as SEHNR and CDR2 as FQNEAQ (reference sequence). CDR3 length equals 15 residues. Trimming removed 5 bases from V and 2 bases from J; junction bases left unmatched: 8. The sequencing input was peripheral blood. The sequence came from a man aged 60 to 75 with acute or convalescent COVID-19. The V and J genes are TRBV7-9 and TRBJ2-7, with 8 positions matching TRBD1. The CDR3 is CASSRDRGTPYEQYF. In DNA, the CDR3 is TGTGCCAGCAGCCGCGACAGGGGTACTCCCTACGAGCAGTACTTC. Drawing the rest from reference TRBV7-9 and TRBJ2-7, the complete variable domain is DTGVSQNPRHKITKRGQNVTFRCDPISEHNRLYWYRQTLGQGPEFLTYFQNEAQLEKSRLLSDRFSAERPKGSFSTLEIQRTEQGDSAMYLCASSRDRGTPYEQYFGPGTRLTVT.